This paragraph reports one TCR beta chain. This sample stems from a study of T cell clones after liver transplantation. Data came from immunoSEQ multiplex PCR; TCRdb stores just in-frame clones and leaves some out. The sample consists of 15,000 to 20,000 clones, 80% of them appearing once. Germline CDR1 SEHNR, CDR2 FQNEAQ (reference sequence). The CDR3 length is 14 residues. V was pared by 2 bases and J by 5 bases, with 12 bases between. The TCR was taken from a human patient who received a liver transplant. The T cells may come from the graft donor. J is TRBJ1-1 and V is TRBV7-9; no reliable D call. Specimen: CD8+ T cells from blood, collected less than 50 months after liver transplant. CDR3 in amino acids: CASSLTSLGTEAFF. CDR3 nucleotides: TGTGCCAGCAGCTTAACGTCTTTGGGGACTGAAGCTTTCTTT. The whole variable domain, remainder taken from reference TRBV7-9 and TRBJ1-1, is DTGVSQNPRHKITKRGQNVTFRCDPISEHNRLYWYRQTLGQGPEFLTYFQNEAQLEKSRLLSDRFSAERPKGSFSTLEIQRTEQGDSAMYLCASSLTSLGTEAFFGQGTRLTVV.